This T cell receptor beta chain is from a study of response to subunit inactivated influenza vaccine. This clonotype came up many times. What it binds is unknown. From the RT-PCR reads, TCRdb called clonotypes with MiXCR, one entry per CDR3 protein. The sample carries about 240,000 distinct CDR3 sequences, 10% to 15% recorded once. The ends lost 4 bases at V and 5 bases at J; junction bases unmatched: 11. Germline lookup yields CDR1 SGHDT and CDR2 YYEEEE. The CDR3 has 16 residues. Broader study findings: Few additional T cells are recruited per seasonal influenza vaccination, authors suggested.

This receptor was taken from a middle-aged man who received an inactivated influenza vaccine. V and J are TRBV5-6 and TRBJ2-1, with TRBD2 identical over 8 bases. Source: non-naive T cells sorted from PBMCs, taken approximately 15 days before vaccination. The DNA for the CDR3 is TGTGCCAGCAGCAACTTGGGTTGGCGGGGGGACAATGAGCAGTTCTTC. It is translated as CASSNLGWRGDNEQFF.